This TCR beta chain was recorded in a study of blood T cell repertoires in COVID-19. Turning to the study itself: From T cells, B-cell-depleted T cells, or PBMCs came the material, which was cDNA or gDNA.

This clone was seen a single time. Under the authors' procedure: For nucleated cells, counts were estimated from reference gene primer amplification. Profiled with immunoSEQ multiplex PCR; TCRdb holds only in-frame clones, not every one. V and J calls and clone size are those listed in that table; D and trimming were worked out from the DNA. This table has under 300,000 clones, 80% to 85% appearing once. The CDR3 spans 15 residues. Per the germline V gene, CDR1 is LGHDT and CDR2 is YNNKEL (reference sequence). V lost 1 base and J 4 bases, leaving 13 bases between the germline ends. The genes are TRBV3-1 (or the pseudogene TRBV3-2) and TRBJ1-2; D may be TRBD1 (5 bases). The source material was peripheral blood. The clonotype originates from a woman aged 60-75 years with active or convalescent COVID-19. CDR3 coding DNA: TGTGCCAGCAGCCAAGCAGCGGGGCGAGGCTATGGCTACACCTTC. This sequence encodes CASSQAAGRGYGYTF.